Listed below are T cell receptor beta chains from one sample, sequenced in a study of T cell responses to AZD1222 COVID-19 vaccine. TCRdb's table, derived via immunoSEQ multiplex PCR, lists solely in-frame clones and lacks some. This table holds 40,000 to 60,000 clones, approximately 80% found once. The sequencing here drew on peripheral blood, taken on day 0 of MenACWY control vaccination. Receptor source: an adult in good health. Both conserved end residues are part of each CDR3. The D gene is left open where the match is weak. Size is omitted from some rows. Given values are once, few, many or a class for expanded clones.

d_call	clone_size	v_call	j_call	cdr3_nt	cdr3_aa
NA	NA	TRBV5-1	TRBJ2-2	TGCGCCAGCAGCTGGAGCCCCACTAGCACCGGGGAGCTGTTTTTT	CASSWSPTSTGELFF
NA	few	TRBV12-3/TRBV12-4	TRBJ2-1	TGTGCCAGCGGGACGGTGGAGCAGTTCTTC	CASGTVEQFF
NA	NA	TRBV10-2	TRBJ1-1	TGCGCCAGCAGTGAGTTAGGACAGATGGGGCCGAACACTGAAGCTTTCTTT	CASSELGQMGPNTEAFF
NA	NA	TRBV4-1	TRBJ2-1	TGCGCCAGCAGCCACGGAGACAGGGCGGGGGATGAGCAGTTCTTC	CASSHGDRAGDEQFF
NA	NA	TRBV15	TRBJ1-2	TGTGCCACCAGCAGAGGTAGTAGGGCGGGAGGCTACACCTTC	CATSRGSRAGGYTF
NA	NA	TRBV7-6	TRBJ1-5	TGTGCCAGCACCCCTCTCCCAGGGACTTTTGGAAATCAGCCCCAGCATTTT	CASTPLPGTFGNQPQHF
TRBD1	NA	TRBV5-4	TRBJ2-3	TGTGCCAGCAGCTTTGACAGGGGATCAGATACGCAGTATTTT	CASSFDRGSDTQYF
NA	once	TRBV6-6	TRBJ1-2	TGTGCCAGCAGTTATGGGGGCAGGTATGGCTACACCTTC	CASSYGGRYGYTF
TRBD2	NA	TRBV5-1	TRBJ2-2	TGCGCCAGCAGCGAGGGGAGGGTCACCGGGGAGCTGTTTTTT	CASSEGRVTGELFF
NA	NA	TRBV6-6	TRBJ1-5	TGTGCCAGCAGCGACGGGGGTAAAAGCAATCAGCCCCAGCATTTT	CASSDGGKSNQPQHF
TRBD1	NA	TRBV6-4	TRBJ2-3	TGTGCCAGCAGTCGGGACAGGGAATCGGATACGCAGTATTTT	CASSRDRESDTQYF
NA	NA	TRBV12-3/TRBV12-4	TRBJ1-2	TGTGCCAGCAGTTTACGGACCGAATATGGCTACACCTTC	CASSLRTEYGYTF
NA	NA	TRBV3-1/TRBV3-2	TRBJ2-7	TGTGCCAGCAGCCATCCCCCTGGGGAGCAGTACTTC	CASSHPPGEQYF
NA	NA	TRBV12-3/TRBV12-4	TRBJ1-2	TGTGCCAGCAGTTTAGGTATCGGCTACACCTTC	CASSLGIGYTF
NA	NA	TRBV30	TRBJ2-1	TGTGCCTTTTCGCAGGGAGTGCCCTACAATGAGCAGTTCTTC	CAFSQGVPYNEQFF
NA	NA	TRBV5-1	TRBJ1-1	TGCGCCAGCAGCTTAGGAACCAGGTTCGCTTATGAAGCTTTCTTT	CASSLGTRFAYEAFF
NA	NA	TRBV5-1	TRBJ1-2	TGCGCCAGCGGGGCAGACTATGGCTACACCTTC	CASGADYGYTF
NA	few	TRBV5-6	TRBJ1-1	TGTGCCAGCAGCTTGGAATCGACTTTGAACACTGAAGCTTTCTTT	CASSLESTLNTEAFF
NA	NA	TRBV7-2	TRBJ1-2	TGTGCCAGCAGCCCCGGGGGCAGCTCCATTGGCTACACCTTC	CASSPGGSSIGYTF
NA	NA	TRBV7-9	TRBJ1-6	TGTGCCAGCAGCTCCGAAAACGATTCACCCCTCCACTTT	CASSSENDSPLHF
NA	NA	TRBV14	TRBJ1-3	TGTGCCAGCAGCCAAGAAGACATTTCCTCTGGAAACACCATATATTTT	CASSQEDISSGNTIYF
TRBD2	NA	TRBV6-5	TRBJ2-1	TGTGCCAGCAGTTACGAGACTAGCGGGAGTGGTGAGCAGTTCTTC	CASSYETSGSGEQFF
NA	NA	TRBV6-1	TRBJ2-2	TGTGCCAGCAGTGAATATGGGGTTTTGAGCACCGGGGAGCTGTTTTTT	CASSEYGVLSTGELFF
TRBD1	NA	TRBV19	TRBJ1-5	TGTGCCAGTAGAAGCCGGGGACAGGGACTCAATCAGCCCCAGCATTTT	CASRSRGQGLNQPQHF
NA	NA	TRBV7-6	TRBJ2-5	TGTGCCAGCAGCTCCCCCCGGTCGTCGAAGACCCAGTACTTC	CASSSPRSSKTQYF
NA	few	TRBV14	TRBJ2-2	TGTGCCAGCAGCCTCGACAGGTACACCGGGGAGCTGTTTTTT	CASSLDRYTGELFF
TRBD2	NA	TRBV11-2	TRBJ2-3	TGTGCCAGCAGCTTAGGCCAGACTAGCGGGGGAGCCACAGATACGCAGTATTTT	CASSLGQTSGGATDTQYF
NA	few	TRBV28	TRBJ2-7	TGTGCCAGCACCCGACCCGATCGACATAAGGACTACGAGCAGTACTTC	CASTRPDRHKDYEQYF
TRBD1	NA	TRBV7-9	TRBJ1-4	TGTGCCAGCAGCAACCTCGGGACAGGGGATGAAAAACTGTTTTTT	CASSNLGTGDEKLFF
NA	NA	TRBV4-1	TRBJ1-1	TGCGCCAGCAGCCCCTGGCAGAAGAACACTGAAGCTTTCTTT	CASSPWQKNTEAFF
NA	few	TRBV7-8	TRBJ2-1	TGTGCCAGCAGCTTAGACGAAGGGGCGTCCTACAATGAGCAGTTCTTC	CASSLDEGASYNEQFF
NA	NA	TRBV28	TRBJ1-4	TGTGCCAGCATGGGGGTTGGGGAAAAACTGTTTTTT	CASMGVGEKLFF
NA	NA	TRBV7-9	TRBJ1-1	TGTGCCAGCAGCCCCACAAGGGGGGGAGGGAGCACTGAAGCTTTCTTT	CASSPTRGGGSTEAFF
NA	NA	TRBV2	TRBJ1-4	TGTGCCAGCAGACACAGCCCAACTAATGAAAAACTGTTTTTT	CASRHSPTNEKLFF
NA	NA	TRBV11-2	TRBJ2-1	TGTGCCAGCAGCTTAGTCGTCCGGCCGTCCTACAATGAGCAGTTCTTC	CASSLVVRPSYNEQFF
NA	NA	TRBV28	TRBJ2-2	TGTGCCAGCAGTTTAGGCAGGGGGCTGTTTTTT	CASSLGRGLFF
NA	NA	TRBV5-6	TRBJ1-2	TGTGCCAGCAGCCCGTGGGGGAATGGCTACACCTTC	CASSPWGNGYTF
NA	NA	TRBV9	TRBJ1-1	TGTGCCAGCAGCGTAAAGACTGAAGCTTTCTTT	CASSVKTEAFF
TRBD1	NA	TRBV24-1	TRBJ1-2	TGTGCCACCAGTGACCACCGGACAGGGGGCCTCGATGGCTACACCTTC	CATSDHRTGGLDGYTF
TRBD1	NA	TRBV3-1/TRBV3-2	TRBJ2-5	TGTGCCAGCAGCCCAAAGCAGGACAGGGGGCAAAGAGTAGAGACCCAGTACTTC	CASSPKQDRGQRVETQYF
TRBD2	NA	TRBV6-5	TRBJ2-3	TGTGCCAGCAGTTACTCGGGCGGGAGCACTAATACGCAGTATTTT	CASSYSGGSTNTQYF
NA	once	TRBV7-6	TRBJ2-2	TGTGCCAGCAGCTTTGGGTACAGGGCGGGCACCGGGGAGCTGTTTTTT	CASSFGYRAGTGELFF
NA	NA	TRBV28	TRBJ1-1	TGTGCCAGCAGTTTAAAGGCAGGCCTATCCCTTAAAGCTTTCTTT	CASSLKAGLSLKAFF
NA	NA	TRBV12-3/TRBV12-4	TRBJ2-3	TGTGCCAGCAGTTTTCACGGGAGAGATACGCAGTATTTT	CASSFHGRDTQYF
NA	NA	TRBV27	TRBJ2-3	TGTGCCAGCAGTTCCAGACTAGGCTTCCAGTATTTT	CASSSRLGFQYF
NA	NA	TRBV9	TRBJ1-3	TGTGCCAGCAGCGTAGAGGGGGACTCTGGAAACACCATATATTTT	CASSVEGDSGNTIYF
NA	NA	TRBV14	TRBJ1-2	TGTGCCAGCAGCCAGATTAAGAAGGGGTCCGTCGATGGCTACACCTTC	CASSQIKKGSVDGYTF
NA	NA	TRBV6-6	TRBJ1-5	TGTGCCAGCAGTTCCCTGGACAGCAATCAGCCCCAGCATTTT	CASSSLDSNQPQHF
NA	NA	TRBV15	TRBJ2-5	TGTGCCACCAGCAGAGATGTTATCGAGACCCAGTACTTC	CATSRDVIETQYF
TRBD2	few	TRBV5-1	TRBJ2-1	TGCGCCAGCAGCTTGGGGCGCGGGGGGGCCAATGAGCAGTTCTTC	CASSLGRGGANEQFF
NA	NA	TRBV19	TRBJ1-5	TGTGCCAGTAGGTCAGACCATAGCAATCAGCCCCAGCATTTT	CASRSDHSNQPQHF
NA	NA	TRBV18	TRBJ1-1	TGTGCCAGCTCACCAATGGCAGGGCATGGGGACACTGAAGCTTTCTTT	CASSPMAGHGDTEAFF
TRBD1	few	TRBV7-2	TRBJ1-2	TGTGCCAGCAGCAAGCACCAGGGGGCTCCATGGTATGGCTACACCTTC	CASSKHQGAPWYGYTF